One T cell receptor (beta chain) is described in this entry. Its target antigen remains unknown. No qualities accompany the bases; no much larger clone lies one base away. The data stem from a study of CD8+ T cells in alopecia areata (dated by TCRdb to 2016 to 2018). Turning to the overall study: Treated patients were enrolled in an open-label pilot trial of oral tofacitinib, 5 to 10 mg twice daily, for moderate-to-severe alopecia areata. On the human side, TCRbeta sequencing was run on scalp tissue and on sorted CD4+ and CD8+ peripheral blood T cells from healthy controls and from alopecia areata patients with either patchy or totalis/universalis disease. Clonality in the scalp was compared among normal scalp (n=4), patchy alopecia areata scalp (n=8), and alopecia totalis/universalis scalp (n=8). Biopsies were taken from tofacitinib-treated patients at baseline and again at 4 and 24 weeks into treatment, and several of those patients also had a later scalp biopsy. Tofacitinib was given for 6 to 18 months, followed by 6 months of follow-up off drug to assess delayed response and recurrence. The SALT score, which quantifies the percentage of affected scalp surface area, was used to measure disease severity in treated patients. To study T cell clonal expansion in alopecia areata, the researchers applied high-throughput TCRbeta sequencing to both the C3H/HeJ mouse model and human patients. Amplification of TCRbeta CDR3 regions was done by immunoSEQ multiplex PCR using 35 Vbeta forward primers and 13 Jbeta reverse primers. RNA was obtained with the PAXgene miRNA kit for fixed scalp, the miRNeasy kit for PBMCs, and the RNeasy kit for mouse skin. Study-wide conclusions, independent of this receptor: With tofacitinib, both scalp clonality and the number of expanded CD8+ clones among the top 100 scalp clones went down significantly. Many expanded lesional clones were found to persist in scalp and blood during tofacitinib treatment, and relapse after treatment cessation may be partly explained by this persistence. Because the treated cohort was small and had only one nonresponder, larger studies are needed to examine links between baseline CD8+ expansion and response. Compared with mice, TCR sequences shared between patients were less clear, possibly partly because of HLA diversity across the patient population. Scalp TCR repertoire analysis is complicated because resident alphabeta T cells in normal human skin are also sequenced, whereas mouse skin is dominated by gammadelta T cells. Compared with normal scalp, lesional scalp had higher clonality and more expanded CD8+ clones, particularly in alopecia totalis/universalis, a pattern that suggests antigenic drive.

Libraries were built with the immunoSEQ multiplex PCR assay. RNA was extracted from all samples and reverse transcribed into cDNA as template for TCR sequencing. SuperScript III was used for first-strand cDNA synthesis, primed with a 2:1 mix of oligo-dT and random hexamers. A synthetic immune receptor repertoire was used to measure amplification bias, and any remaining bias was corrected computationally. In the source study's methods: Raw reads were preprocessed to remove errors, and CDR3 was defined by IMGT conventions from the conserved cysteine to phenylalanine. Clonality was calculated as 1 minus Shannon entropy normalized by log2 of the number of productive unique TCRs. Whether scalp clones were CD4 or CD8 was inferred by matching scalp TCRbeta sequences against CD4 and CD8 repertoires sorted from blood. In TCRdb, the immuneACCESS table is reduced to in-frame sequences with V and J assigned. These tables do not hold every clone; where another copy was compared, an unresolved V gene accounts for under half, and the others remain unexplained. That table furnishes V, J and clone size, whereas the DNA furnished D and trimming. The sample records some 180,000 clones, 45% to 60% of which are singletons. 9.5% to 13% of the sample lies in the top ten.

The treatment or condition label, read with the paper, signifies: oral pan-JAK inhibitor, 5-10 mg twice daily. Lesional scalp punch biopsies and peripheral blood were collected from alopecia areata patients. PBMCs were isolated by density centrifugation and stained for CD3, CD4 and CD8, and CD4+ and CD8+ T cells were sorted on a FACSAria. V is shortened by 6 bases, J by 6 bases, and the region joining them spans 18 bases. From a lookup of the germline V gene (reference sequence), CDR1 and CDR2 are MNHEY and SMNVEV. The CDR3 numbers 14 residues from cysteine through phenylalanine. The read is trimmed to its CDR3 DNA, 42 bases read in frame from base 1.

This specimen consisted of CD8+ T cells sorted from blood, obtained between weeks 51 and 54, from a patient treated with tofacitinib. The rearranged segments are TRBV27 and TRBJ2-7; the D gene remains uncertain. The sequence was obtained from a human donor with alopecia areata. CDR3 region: CASSTDRALGEQYF. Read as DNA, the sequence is TGTGCCAGCAGCACAGACCGGGCATTGGGCGAGCAGTACTTC.